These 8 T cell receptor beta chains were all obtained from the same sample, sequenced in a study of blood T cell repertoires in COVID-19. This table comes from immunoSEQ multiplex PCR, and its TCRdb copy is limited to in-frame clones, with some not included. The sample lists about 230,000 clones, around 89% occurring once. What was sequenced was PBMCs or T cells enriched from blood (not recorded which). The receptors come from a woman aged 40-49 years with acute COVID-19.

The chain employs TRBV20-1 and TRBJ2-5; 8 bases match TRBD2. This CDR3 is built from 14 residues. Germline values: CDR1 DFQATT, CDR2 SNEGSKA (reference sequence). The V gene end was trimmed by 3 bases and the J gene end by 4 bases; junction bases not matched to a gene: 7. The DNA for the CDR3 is TGCAGTGCTAGTCTCGGGACTAGAGGAGAGACCCAGTACTTC. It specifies CSASLGTRGETQYF.

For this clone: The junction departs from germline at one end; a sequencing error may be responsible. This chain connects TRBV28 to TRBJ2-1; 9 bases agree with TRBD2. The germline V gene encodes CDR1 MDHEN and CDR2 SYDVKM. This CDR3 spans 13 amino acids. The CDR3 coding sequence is TGTGCCAGCAGGGCTAGCGGGACCCCATCTCCAGTCTTC. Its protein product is CASRASGTPSPVF.

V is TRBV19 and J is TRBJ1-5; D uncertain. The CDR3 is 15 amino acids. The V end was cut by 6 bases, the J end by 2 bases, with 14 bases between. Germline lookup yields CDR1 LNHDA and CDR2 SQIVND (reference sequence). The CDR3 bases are TGTGCCAGTAGCGATGGGCTACACCGCAATCAGCCCCAGCATTTT. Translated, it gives CASSDGLHRNQPQHF. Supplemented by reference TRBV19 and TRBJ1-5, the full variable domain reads DGGITQSPKYLFRKEGQNVTLSCEQNLNHDAMYWYRQDPGQGLRLIYYSQIVNDFQKGDIAEGYSVSREKKESFPLTVTSAQKNPTAFYLCASSDGLHRNQPQHFGDGTRLSIL.

Written as DNA, the CDR3 is TGTGCCGCCCCCGGCTCTGGGGCCAACGTCCTGACTTTC. This gives the protein CAAPGSGANVLTF. The J gene is TRBJ2-6, the V gene TRBV9; D unresolved. CDR3 length: 13 amino acids. V gave up 10 bases and J gave up 0 bases, with 8 bases separating them. In germline, CDR1 is SGDLS, CDR2 YYNGEE.

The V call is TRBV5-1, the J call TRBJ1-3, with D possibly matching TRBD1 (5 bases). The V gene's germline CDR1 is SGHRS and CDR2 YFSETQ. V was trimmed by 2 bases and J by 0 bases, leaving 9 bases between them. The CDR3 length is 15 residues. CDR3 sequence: CASSFAGISGNTIYF. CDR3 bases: TGCGCCAGCAGCTTCGCAGGGATCTCTGGAAACACCATATATTTT. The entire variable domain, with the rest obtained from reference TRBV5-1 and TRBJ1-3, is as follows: KAGVTQTPRYLIKTRGQQVTLSCSPISGHRSVSWYQQTPGQGLQFLFEYFSETQRNKGNFPGRFSGRQFSNSRSEMNVSTLELGDSALYLCASSFAGISGNTIYFGEGSWLTVV.

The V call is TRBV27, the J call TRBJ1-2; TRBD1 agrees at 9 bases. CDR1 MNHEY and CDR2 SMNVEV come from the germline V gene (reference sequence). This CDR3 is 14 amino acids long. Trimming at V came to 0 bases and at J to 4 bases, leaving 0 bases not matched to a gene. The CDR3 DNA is TGTGCCAGCAGTTTATCGGGACAGGGCTATGGCTACACCTTC. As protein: CASSLSGQGYGYTF.

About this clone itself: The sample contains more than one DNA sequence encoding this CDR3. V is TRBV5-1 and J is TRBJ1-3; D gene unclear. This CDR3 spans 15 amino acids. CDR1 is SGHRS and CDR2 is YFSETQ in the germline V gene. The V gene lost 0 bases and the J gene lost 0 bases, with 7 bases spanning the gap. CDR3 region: CASSLDPGSGNTIYF. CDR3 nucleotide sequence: TGCGCCAGCAGCTTGGACCCAGGCTCTGGAAACACCATATATTTT.

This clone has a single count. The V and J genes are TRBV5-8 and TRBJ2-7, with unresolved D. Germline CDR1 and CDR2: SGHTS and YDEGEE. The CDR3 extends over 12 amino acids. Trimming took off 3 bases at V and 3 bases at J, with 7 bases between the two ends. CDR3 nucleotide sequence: TGTGCCAGCAGCTATGGCCGCTACGAGCAGTACGTC. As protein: CASSYGRYEQYV.